The entry below gives a single T cell receptor (beta chain) sequence along with its context. This specimen belongs to a study of blood T cell repertoires in COVID-19. TCRdb keeps only in-frame clones here, not all; method: immunoSEQ multiplex PCR. The sample includes roughly 400,000 clones, 80% to 90% of them seen just once. Sequenced sample: PBMCs or T cells enriched from blood (not recorded which). The sequence was obtained from a woman aged 45-65 years who had recovered from COVID-19.

The CDR3 protein is CASSQEPTGSLYF. The CDR3 DNA reads TGTGCCAGCAGCCAAGAACCGACAGGGAGTCTTTACTTC. V and J are TRBV14 and TRBJ2-4; 7 bases fit TRBD1. Per the germline V gene, CDR1 is SGHDN and CDR2 is FVKESK. The trim removed 0 bases at V and 16 bases at J, leaving 9 bases unmatched. The CDR3 is 13 amino acids.